This is a list of T cell receptor beta chains from one sample in a study of blood T cell repertoires in COVID-19. Here immunoSEQ multiplex PCR was the method, and the copy in TCRdb shows in-frame clones only, minus some. The table has 60,000 to 75,000 clones, 85% to 90% seen once; the top ten hold under 40%. Material: peripheral blood. The receptors derive from a woman of 80 years or more with active or convalescent COVID-19. The CDR3 runs from the conserved cysteine through the conserved F or W. The order of the fields is clone size, D gene, V gene, J gene, CDR3 DNA, CDR3 protein. D genes are given only for firm matches. Size tells how often a clone was seen (once, few, many) or the class of an expanded clone, and some rows leave it out.

abundance: NA
d_gene: TRBD1
v_gene: TRBV4-3
j_gene: TRBJ1-2
CDR3nt: TGCGCCAGCAGCCAAGTTTGGTGGGGACAGAAAAACTATGGCTACACCTTC
CDR3aa: CASSQVWWGQKNYGYTF

abundance: once
d_gene: TRBD2
v_gene: TRBV28
j_gene: TRBJ2-1
CDR3nt: TGTGCCAGCAGTGGACTAGCGGGAGTCTCCAATGAGCAGTTCTTC
CDR3aa: CASSGLAGVSNEQFF

abundance: NA
d_gene: NA
v_gene: TRBV5-4
j_gene: TRBJ1-2
CDR3nt: TGTGCCAGCAGCGGCCCTCTTGGGACAAGGGGCAGCGGCTACACCTTC
CDR3aa: CASSGPLGTRGSGYTF

abundance: once
d_gene: NA
v_gene: TRBV6-2/TRBV6-3
j_gene: TRBJ2-2
CDR3nt: TGTGCCAGCAGTTACCGTCGCGGTGGCGGGGTATCGGGCGGGGAGCTGTTTTTT
CDR3aa: CASSYRRGGGVSGGELFF

abundance: once
d_gene: NA
v_gene: TRBV3-1/TRBV3-2
j_gene: TRBJ1-3
CDR3nt: TGTGCCAGCAGGGCAGTCTCTGGAAACACCATATATTTT
CDR3aa: CASRAVSGNTIYF

abundance: NA
d_gene: TRBD1
v_gene: TRBV20-1
j_gene: TRBJ2-1
CDR3nt: TGCAGTGCCAGGGACAGCTTTGAACAGTTCTTC
CDR3aa: CSARDSFEQFF

abundance: NA
d_gene: TRBD1
v_gene: TRBV3-1/TRBV3-2
j_gene: TRBJ2-1
CDR3nt: TGTGCCAGCAGACTTGACAGGGGACCCTACAATGAGCAGTTCTTC
CDR3aa: CASRLDRGPYNEQFF

abundance: NA
d_gene: NA
v_gene: TRBV7-8
j_gene: TRBJ1-4
CDR3nt: TGTGCCAGCAGCCCAGTTGAGGATGAAAAACTGTTTTTT
CDR3aa: CASSPVEDEKLFF

abundance: NA
d_gene: NA
v_gene: TRBV7-8
j_gene: TRBJ1-2
CDR3nt: TGTGCCAGCAGCTTAGCGGTCAGGGGCGGCTATGGCTACACCTTC
CDR3aa: CASSLAVRGGYGYTF

abundance: NA
d_gene: TRBD1
v_gene: TRBV30
j_gene: TRBJ1-2
CDR3nt: TGTGCCTGGAGTATAGGAGGTTGGGACAGAGACTATGGCTACACCTTC
CDR3aa: CAWSIGGWDRDYGYTF

abundance: NA
d_gene: TRBD2
v_gene: TRBV7-9
j_gene: TRBJ2-7
CDR3nt: TGTGCCAGCAGCTTTCCGGTAGCGGGGAGATACGAGCAGTACTTC
CDR3aa: CASSFPVAGRYEQYF

abundance: NA
d_gene: TRBD2
v_gene: TRBV11-3
j_gene: TRBJ2-1
CDR3nt: TGTGCCAGCAGCCCTACGCGACTAGCGGGGGGGGACGGTGAGCAGTTCTTC
CDR3aa: CASSPTRLAGGDGEQFF

abundance: NA
d_gene: NA
v_gene: TRBV4-3
j_gene: TRBJ2-7
CDR3nt: TGCGCCAGCAGCCAAGAGGTGGGGAGGCTTGGTTACTTC
CDR3aa: CASSQEVGRLGYF

abundance: once
d_gene: TRBD2
v_gene: TRBV9
j_gene: TRBJ2-7
CDR3nt: TGTGCCAGCAGCGTAGGGGGACTAGGGGCCTACGAGCAGTACTTC
CDR3aa: CASSVGGLGAYEQYF

abundance: NA
d_gene: TRBD2
v_gene: TRBV19
j_gene: TRBJ2-1
CDR3nt: TGTGCCAGTAGAATAGCGGGGAATTACAATGAGCAGTTCTTC
CDR3aa: CASRIAGNYNEQFF

abundance: NA
d_gene: TRBD1
v_gene: TRBV28
j_gene: TRBJ2-5
CDR3nt: TGTGCCAGCAGTTTTATTCCCGGGACAGGGTCGTTAGAGACCCAGTACTTC
CDR3aa: CASSFIPGTGSLETQYF

abundance: NA
d_gene: NA
v_gene: TRBV29-1
j_gene: TRBJ1-4
CDR3nt: TGCAGCGTTGGGCAAGAAGAAAAACTGTTTTTT
CDR3aa: CSVGQEEKLFF